One sample yielded the 32 T cell receptor beta chains listed below, sequenced in a study of neurological immune-mediated disorders. TCRdb used MiXCR to reprocess the 5' RACE reads, holding one entry per CDR3 protein. This repertoire shows more than 45,000 distinct CDR3 sequences, around 4.2% found once; its top ten account for about 3.1%. Source material: PBMCs. Source of these receptors: a man in his forties or fifties with multiple sclerosis.

This clonotype appeared many times. The chain links TRBV6-6 to TRBJ2-6; D is uncertain. Trimming removed 2 bases from V and 0 bases from J, with 14 bases in between. The CDR3 covers 18 residues. From germline, CDR1 is MNHNY and CDR2 SVGAGI (reference sequence). The CDR3 is CASSYRQTSTSGANVLTF. Written as DNA, the CDR3 is TGTGCCAGCAGTTACCGGCAGACGTCAACCTCTGGGGCCAACGTCCTGACTTTC.

This clonotype came up many times. The CDR3 nucleotides read TGCAGTGCTAGCCAGCGACTCACAGATACGCAGTATTTT. This sequence encodes CSASQRLTDTQYF. The rearrangement links TRBV20-1 to TRBJ2-3; no definite D call. This CDR3 region has 13 residues. CDR1 and CDR2 (germline): DFQATT, SNEGSKA (reference sequence). V lost 3 bases and J 2 bases, leaving 9 bases between the germline ends.

This clonotype was observed many times. This chain links TRBV7-8 with TRBJ2-3, with D perhaps TRBD1 (5 bases). Germline CDR1 SGHVS, CDR2 FQNEAQ. Between the trimmed V and J ends, which lost 6 bases and 2 bases, there was a span of 15 bases. This CDR3 is 15 amino acids long. The CDR3 DNA reads as TGTGCCAGCAGGGCAATGAACAGGATCACAGATACGCAGTATTTT. Residues: CASRAMNRITDTQYF.

The table lists this clonotype with many counts. The chain recombines TRBV20-1 with TRBJ1-4; no clear D. Germline values: CDR1 DFQATT, CDR2 SNEGSKA (reference sequence). The CDR3 has 12 residues. The germline V and J ends were trimmed by 4 bases and 6 bases, with 9 bases remaining between them. This chain's CDR3 is CSAINRDEKLFF. CDR3 sequence (DNA): TGCAGTGCTATTAATAGGGATGAAAAACTGTTTTTT.

This clonotype was picked up many times. This chain uses TRBV10-3 with TRBJ2-5; the D is unclear. The V end was cut by 5 bases, the J end by 2 bases, with 9 bases between. CDR3 length: 13 residues. CDR1 and CDR2 from the germline V gene are ENHRY and SYGVKD. Here the CDR3 DNA reads TGTGCCATCAGTCCCGGTACACAAGAGACCCAGTACTTC. Protein sequence: CAISPGTQETQYF.

In its sample, this clonotype was seen many times. The chain uses TRBV4-1 and TRBJ2-7; D is unresolved. With 3 bases removed from V and 1 base from J, the gap between germline ends came to 10 bases. CDR3 length equals 14 residues. Germline lookup yields CDR1 MGHRA and CDR2 YSYEKL. DNA of the CDR3: TGCGCCAGCAGCCAGTTTGGGCAGTCCTACGAGCAGTACTTC. Translating gives CASSQFGQSYEQYF.

To note about this clonotype: Possible read error: a much larger clone is one base away. The chain links TRBV12-3 or TRBV12-4 to TRBJ2-7, with no clear D. The length of the CDR3 is 14 residues. The CDR3 nucleotides read TGTGCCACCAGTTTCTTGGGAAGCTCCTACGAGCAGTACTTC. Translated, it gives CATSFLGSSYEQYF.

This clonotype was observed many times. This chain uses TRBV7-9 with TRBJ2-7, with 7 bases that match TRBD2. The germline V gene encodes CDR1 SEHNR and CDR2 FQNEAQ (reference sequence). CDR3 length: 14 residues. The trim removed 4 bases at V and 2 bases at J, leaving 5 bases unmatched. The CDR3 nucleotides read TGTGCCAGCAGCTCGGCTAGCGGCCCCTACGAGCAGTACTTC. Its protein product is CASSSASGPYEQYF.

Ten or more counts support this clonotype. The chain uses TRBV6-6 and TRBJ2-1; D unresolved. The CDR3 consists of 14 residues. Trimming removed 7 bases at V and 1 base at J, with 11 bases between. Germline CDR1 is MNHNY and CDR2 is SVGAGI (reference sequence). The CDR3 region is CASIGRPSYNEQFF. In nucleotides, the CDR3 is TGTGCCAGCATAGGGCGGCCTTCCTACAATGAGCAGTTCTTC.

This clonotype has at least ten counts. This chain links TRBV7-8 with TRBJ2-7, with 12 positions matching TRBD2. J lost 6 bases, V lost 5 bases, and 8 bases had no gene match. Germline V gene data show CDR1 as SGHVS and CDR2 as FQNEAQ. The CDR3 spans 15 residues. CDR3 sequence reads: CASSPLAGGGGEQYF. In DNA form, the CDR3 reads TGTGCCAGCAGCCCGCTAGCGGGGGGGGGAGGCGAGCAGTACTTC. The variable domain in full, completed from reference TRBV7-8 and TRBJ2-7, reads GAGVSQSPRYKVAKRGQDVALRCDPISGHVSLFWYQQALGQGPEFLTYFQNEAQLDKSGLPSDRFFAERPEGSVSTLKIQRTQQEDSAVYLCASSPLAGGGGEQYFGPGTRLTVT.

This clonotype was seen only a few times. The genes are TRBV20-1 and TRBJ2-7, with TRBD2 identical over 14 bases. The CDR3 consists of 15 residues. Trimming took 4 bases from V and 2 from J; bases not matched to a gene: 4. CDR1 DFQATT and CDR2 SNEGSKA come from the germline V gene (reference sequence). The CDR3 region has the DNA TGCAGTGCTACCAGGGGACTAGCGGGAGCCTACGAGCAGTACTTC. This gives the protein CSATRGLAGAYEQYF.

This clonotype was counted many times. This chain links TRBV5-5 with TRBJ2-1; TRBD2 is a possible D gene (6 bases). The V end lost 0 bases, the J end lost 3 bases, and 16 bases lay between the germline ends. The germline V gene encodes CDR1 SGHKS and CDR2 YYEKEE (reference sequence). The CDR3 contains 17 residues. The CDR3 loop reads CASSLADYLNIYNEQFF. In nucleotides, the CDR3 is TGTGCCAGCAGCTTGGCGGACTACCTTAATATCTACAATGAGCAGTTCTTC.

The table lists this clonotype with many counts. The chain couples TRBV5-1 to TRBJ2-1; no definite D call. Trimming took off 0 bases at V and 6 bases at J, with 1 base between the two ends. The V gene's germline CDR1 is SGHRS and CDR2 YFSETQ. This CDR3 is built from 11 residues. DNA of the CDR3: TGCGCCAGCAGCTTGGGCAATGAGCAGTTCTTC. Translating it yields CASSLGNEQFF.

This clonotype was counted at least ten times. This chain links TRBV4-2 with TRBJ2-5; 9 bases align to TRBD2. The V gene's germline CDR1 is LGHNA and CDR2 YNFKEQ. J lost 0 bases, V lost 5 bases, and 10 bases had no gene match. This CDR3 has 17 residues. This chain's CDR3 is CASSITGLAGYQETQYF. As DNA, the CDR3 is TGTGCCAGCAGCATAACCGGGCTAGCGGGGTACCAAGAGACCCAGTACTTC.

This clonotype has at least ten counts. The CDR3: CASSRQGESETQYF. The CDR3 DNA follows: TGTGCCAGCTCCCGACAGGGGGAGAGTGAGACCCAGTACTTC. The chain combines TRBV11-2 with TRBJ2-5; 9 bases fit TRBD1. CDR1 is SGHAT, CDR2 FQNNGV, per germline. J was trimmed by 5 bases and V by 8 bases; bases with no gene match: 9. The CDR3 loop spans 14 amino acids.

The chain carries TRBV11-2 and TRBJ1-1, with a possible D match to TRBD1 (5 bases). The V end lost 1 base, the J end lost 3 bases, and 9 bases lay between the germline ends. The CDR3 is 14 amino acids. The V gene's germline CDR1 is SGHAT and CDR2 FQNNGV. The CDR3 nucleotides are TGTGCCAGCAGCTTAGCCAGGGTTGACACTGAAGCTTTCTTT. Translation gives CASSLARVDTEAFF. Filled out from reference TRBV11-2 and TRBJ1-1, the complete variable domain reads EAGVAQSPRYKIIEKRQSVAFWCNPISGHATLYWYQQILGQGPKLLIQFQNNGVVDDSQLPKDRFSAERLKGVDSTLKIQPAKLEDSAVYLCASSLARVDTEAFFGQGTRLTVV.

The chain joins TRBV18 to TRBJ2-3, with no clear D. V was trimmed by 5 bases and J by 4 bases, leaving 10 bases between them. The length of the CDR3 is 13 residues. Germline V gives CDR1 KGHSH, CDR2 LQKENI. DNA for the CDR3: TGTGCCAGCTCATCCGACTCTTCAGATACGCAGTATTTT. Translation: CASSSDSSDTQYF.

This clonotype was counted many times. The chain has TRBV29-1 and TRBJ1-1, with D perhaps TRBD1 (6 bases). V was cut by 5 bases and J by 4 bases, with 17 bases left in between. The CDR3 extends over 14 amino acids. CDR1 and CDR2 (germline): SQVTM, ANQGSEA. The DNA for the CDR3 is TGCAGCGTTCCAACAGGGACCTTAATCACTGAAGCTTTCTTT. It is translated as CSVPTGTLITEAFF.

This clonotype was counted many times. V usage is TRBV9 and J usage is TRBJ2-1; 10 nucleotides agree with TRBD1. Looked up from germline, CDR1 is SGDLS and CDR2 is YYNGEE. This CDR3 spans 17 amino acids. V shed 4 bases and J 3 bases; nucleotides not matched to a gene: 10. CDR3 bases: TGTGCCAGCAGCCCAGACGACAGGGGGCGATACTACAATGAGCAGTTCTTC. It specifies CASSPDDRGRYYNEQFF.

This clonotype was counted at least ten times. The J gene is TRBJ1-1, the V gene TRBV7-8; D is undetermined. Germline V CDR1 and CDR2: SGHVS, FQNEAQ. This CDR3 contains 16 residues. V was clipped by 1 base and J by 1 base, with 13 bases between them. The CDR3 DNA reads TGTGCCAGCAGCTTAGGGAGCGTGGCAGGGAACACTGAAGCTTTCTTT. Amino acids: CASSLGSVAGNTEAFF.

This clonotype was recorded many times. The chain links TRBV5-1 to TRBJ2-1; TRBD1 aligns across 7 bases. The length of the CDR3 is 13 residues. J lost 6 bases, V lost 7 bases, and 7 bases had no gene match. Germline CDR1 reads SGHRS; CDR2 reads YFSETQ. As DNA, the CDR3 is TGCGCCAGCGATTTACAGGGGAGCAATGAGCAGTTCTTC. This encodes CASDLQGSNEQFF.

This clonotype has ten or more counts. The chain joins TRBV28 to TRBJ2-7; no firm D call. The CDR3 is 12 residues long. Germline values: CDR1 MDHEN, CDR2 SYDVKM. The ends were cut back, 3 bases at V and 7 bases at J, with 10 bases in the middle. The DNA of the CDR3 is TGTGCCAGCAGTTTTTATTTGGGAGAGCAGTACTTC. This gives the protein CASSFYLGEQYF. The variable domain in full, with the rest retrieved from reference TRBV28 and TRBJ2-7, is DVKVTQSSRYLVKRTGEKVFLECVQDMDHENMFWYRQDPGLGLRLIYFSYDVKMKEKGDIPEGYSVSREKKERFSLILESASTNQTSMYLCASSFYLGEQYFGPGTRLTVT.

Many counts were recorded for this clonotype. This chain uses TRBV2 with TRBJ1-1; D is unclear. Germline CDR1 and CDR2: SNHLY and FYNNEI. The CDR3 covers 14 residues. Between the trimmed V and J ends, which lost 2 bases and 1 base, there was a span of 8 bases. The CDR3 DNA is TGTGCCAGCAGTGAAAACCCCCAGAACACTGAAGCTTTCTTT. Translation gives CASSENPQNTEAFF.

This clonotype has a count of ten or more. The V call is TRBV29-1, the J call TRBJ1-4, with TRBD1 matching 7 bases. The germline V gene has CDR1 SQVTM and CDR2 ANQGSEA. With V trimmed by 7 bases and J by 5 bases, 7 bases remained unmatched. This CDR3 spans 13 amino acids. For the CDR3, the DNA is TGCAGCGCTCGGACAGGTGGGAATGAAAAACTGTTTTTT. Protein product: CSARTGGNEKLFF.

This clonotype appeared many times. The chain joins TRBV20-1 to TRBJ2-1; 9 bases agree with TRBD2. The CDR3 extends over 15 amino acids. Germline loops: CDR1 DFQATT, CDR2 SNEGSKA (reference sequence). Germline trimming cut 4 bases from V and 1 base from J; bases unmatched to any gene: 5. CDR3 protein: CSATSGKESYNEQFF. The CDR3 DNA reads as TGCAGTGCTACTAGCGGGAAAGAGTCCTACAATGAGCAGTTCTTC.

This clonotype was picked up many times. J is TRBJ1-6 and V is TRBV7-9, with D unresolved. The CDR3 runs to 14 residues. The germline V gene encodes CDR1 SEHNR and CDR2 FQNEAQ (reference sequence). Trimming cost V 7 bases and J 7 bases, with 14 bases left between them. CDR3 in amino acids: CASTSTTGNSPLHF. The CDR3 DNA reads TGTGCCAGCACCTCAACCACGGGGAATTCACCCCTCCACTTT.

This clonotype was detected ten times or more. The chain links TRBV7-9 to TRBJ1-3, with 12 nucleotides matching TRBD1. The junction had 12 bases not matched to a gene; V was cut back by 5 bases and J by 4 bases. Germline loops: CDR1 SEHNR, CDR2 FQNEAQ (reference sequence). The CDR3 is 18 residues long. The CDR3 sequence: CASSPLPGQGAGGNTIYF. Written as DNA, the CDR3 is TGTGCCAGCAGCCCCCTCCCGGGACAGGGGGCAGGAGGAAACACCATATATTTT.

This clonotype showed up many times. The chain uses TRBV28 and TRBJ1-6; D call uncertain. The CDR3 has 13 residues. The V end was cut by 3 bases, the J end by 10 bases, with 10 bases between. Germline V gene data show CDR1 as MDHEN and CDR2 as SYDVKM. CDR3 nucleotides: TGTGCCAGCAGTTTGATCAACAACTCACCCCTCCACTTT. It translates to CASSLINNSPLHF.

This clonotype was picked up many times. This chain links TRBV5-1 with TRBJ2-1; TRBD2 aligns across 8 bases. Germline CDR1 and CDR2: SGHRS and YFSETQ. This CDR3 contains 16 residues. V lost 8 bases, J lost 0 bases, and 10 bases stayed unmatched. CDR3 DNA sequence: TGCGCCAGTCGTGCCCCGGGGGGGAGCTCCTACAATGAGCAGTTCTTC. Residues: CASRAPGGSSYNEQFF.

Many counts were recorded for this clonotype. The chain carries TRBV5-5 and TRBJ1-5; tentative D call: TRBD1 (6 bases). Between the trimmed V and J ends, which lost 4 bases and 4 bases, there was a span of 15 bases. The germline V gene encodes CDR1 SGHKS and CDR2 YYEKEE (reference sequence). The CDR3 has 15 residues. CDR3 amino acids: CASSSPGTPNQPQHF. The CDR3, as DNA: TGTGCCAGCAGCAGTCCAGGGACACCGAATCAGCCCCAGCATTTT.

This clonotype has at least ten counts. The chain couples TRBV4-2 to TRBJ2-3; 8 bases line up with TRBD2. Trimming took 2 bases from V and 2 from J; bases not matched to a gene: 6. Germline values: CDR1 LGHNA, CDR2 YNFKEQ. This CDR3 has 16 amino acids. The CDR3 spells CASSQLAGTDTDTQYF. Written as DNA, the CDR3 is TGTGCCAGCAGCCAATTAGCGGGAACGGACACAGATACGCAGTATTTT.

This clonotype has a count of ten or more. The V call is TRBV20-1, the J call TRBJ2-3; possible D gene TRBD2, 6 bases. From germline, CDR1 is DFQATT and CDR2 SNEGSKA (reference sequence). The germline V and J ends were trimmed by 4 bases and 0 bases, with 8 bases remaining between them. This CDR3 has 13 residues. In DNA, the CDR3 is TGCAGTGCTACACTAGCAAGCACAGATACGCAGTATTTT. This sequence encodes CSATLASTDTQYF.